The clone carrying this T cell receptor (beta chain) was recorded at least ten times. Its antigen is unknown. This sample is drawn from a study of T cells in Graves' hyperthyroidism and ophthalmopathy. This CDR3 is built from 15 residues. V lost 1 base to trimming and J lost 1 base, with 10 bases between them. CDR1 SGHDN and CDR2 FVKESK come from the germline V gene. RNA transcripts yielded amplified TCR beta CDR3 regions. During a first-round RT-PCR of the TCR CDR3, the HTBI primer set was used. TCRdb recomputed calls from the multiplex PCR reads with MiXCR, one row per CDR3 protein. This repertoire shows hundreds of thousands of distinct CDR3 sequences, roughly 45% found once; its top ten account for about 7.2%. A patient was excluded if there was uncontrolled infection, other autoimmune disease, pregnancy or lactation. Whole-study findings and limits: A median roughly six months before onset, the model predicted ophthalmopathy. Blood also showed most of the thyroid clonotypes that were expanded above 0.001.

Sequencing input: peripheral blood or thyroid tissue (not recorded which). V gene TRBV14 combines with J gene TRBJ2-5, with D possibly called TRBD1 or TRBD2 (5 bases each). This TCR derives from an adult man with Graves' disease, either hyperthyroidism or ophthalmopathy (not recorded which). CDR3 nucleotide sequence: TGTGCCAGCAGCCAAGGGGCAGGGAGCCAAGAGACCCAGTACTTC. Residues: CASSQGAGSQETQYF.